This TCR beta chain was recorded in a study of blood T cell repertoires in COVID-19. Study as a whole: Spain, Italy and the United States supplied samples that represented acute and convalescent COVID-19. In each case, the material was cDNA or gDNA derived from T cells, B-cell-depleted T cells, or PBMCs.

Germline V gene sequence: CDR1 GTSNPN, CDR2 SVGIG (reference sequence). The V and J ends lost 2 bases and 6 bases respectively, with 11 bases between them. The CDR3 consists of 13 residues. Original methodology: The assay estimated nucleated cells by amplifying reference gene primers. This table comes from immunoSEQ multiplex PCR, and its TCRdb copy is limited to in-frame clones, with some not included. V, J and clone size reflect that table, while D and trimming were determined from the DNA. Among over 150,000 clones listed, more than 90% were seen once. The rearrangement joins TRBV30 to TRBJ1-5; tentatively, D is TRBD1 (6 bases). Source material: peripheral blood. This clonotype was obtained from a man aged 45-65 years with acute or convalescent COVID-19. The CDR3 spells CAWSRGGVQPQHF. As DNA, the CDR3 is TGTGCCTGGAGTAGGGGGGGTGTTCAGCCCCAGCATTTT. The complete variable domain, with remaining parts taken from reference TRBV30 and TRBJ1-5, reads SQTIHQWPATLVQPVGSPLSLECTVEGTSNPNLYWYRQAAGRGLQLLFYSVGIGQISSEVPQNLSASRPQDRQFILSSKKLLLSDSGFYLCAWSRGGVQPQHFGDGTRLSIL.